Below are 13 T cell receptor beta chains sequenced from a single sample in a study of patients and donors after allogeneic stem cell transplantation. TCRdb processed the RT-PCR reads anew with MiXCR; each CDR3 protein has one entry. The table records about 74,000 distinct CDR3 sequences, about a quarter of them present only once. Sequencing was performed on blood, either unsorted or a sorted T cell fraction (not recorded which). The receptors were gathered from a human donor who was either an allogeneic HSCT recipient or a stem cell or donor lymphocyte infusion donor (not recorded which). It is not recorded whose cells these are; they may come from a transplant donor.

Here the CDR3 reads CASRSLRGDPTDTQYF. DNA for the CDR3: TGTGCCAGCAGATCTCTCCGGGGGGACCCCACAGATACGCAGTATTTT. The chain combines TRBV6-1 with TRBJ2-3, with 7 nucleotides matching TRBD2. The trim removed 6 bases at V and 2 bases at J, leaving 11 bases unmatched. Germline V gene sequence: CDR1 MNHNS, CDR2 SASEGT. This CDR3 spans 16 amino acids.

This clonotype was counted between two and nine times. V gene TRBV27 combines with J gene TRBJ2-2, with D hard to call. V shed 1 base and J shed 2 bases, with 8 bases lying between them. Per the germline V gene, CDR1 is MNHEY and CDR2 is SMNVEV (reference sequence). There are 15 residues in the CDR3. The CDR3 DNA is TGTGCCAGCAGTTTATTCAGGTTAAACACCGGGGAGCTGTTTTTT. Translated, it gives CASSLFRLNTGELFF.

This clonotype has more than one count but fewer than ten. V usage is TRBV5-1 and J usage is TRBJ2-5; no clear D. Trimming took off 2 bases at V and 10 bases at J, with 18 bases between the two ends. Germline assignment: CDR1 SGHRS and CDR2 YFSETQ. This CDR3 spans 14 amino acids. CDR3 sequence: CASSFDKPGRSQYF. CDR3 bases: TGCGCCAGCAGCTTTGATAAACCAGGACGGAGCCAGTACTTC.

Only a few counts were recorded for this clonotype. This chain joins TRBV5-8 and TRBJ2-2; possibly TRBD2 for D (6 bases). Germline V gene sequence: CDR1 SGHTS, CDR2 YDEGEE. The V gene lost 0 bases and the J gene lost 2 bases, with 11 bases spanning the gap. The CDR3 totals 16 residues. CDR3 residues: CASSLDRGYNTGELFF. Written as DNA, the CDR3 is TGTGCCAGCAGCTTGGATCGGGGGTATAACACCGGGGAGCTGTTTTTT.

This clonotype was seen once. CDR3 protein: CASSLKPRDISTDTQYF. The CDR3 DNA sequence: TGTGCCAGCAGCCTCAAACCGCGGGACATAAGCACAGATACGCAGTATTTT. V is TRBV7-3 and J is TRBJ2-3; perhaps D is TRBD1 or TRBD2 (6 bases each). The germline gives CDR1 SGHTA, CDR2 FQGTGA. The V end was cut by 5 bases, the J end by 0 bases, with 18 bases between. The CDR3 extends over 17 amino acids.

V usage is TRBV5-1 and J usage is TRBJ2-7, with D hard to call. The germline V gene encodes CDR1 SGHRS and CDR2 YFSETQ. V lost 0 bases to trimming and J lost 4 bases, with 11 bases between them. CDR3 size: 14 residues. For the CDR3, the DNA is TGCGCCAGCAGCTTGGCTTATGATGCTTACGAGCAGTACTTC. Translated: CASSLAYDAYEQYF.

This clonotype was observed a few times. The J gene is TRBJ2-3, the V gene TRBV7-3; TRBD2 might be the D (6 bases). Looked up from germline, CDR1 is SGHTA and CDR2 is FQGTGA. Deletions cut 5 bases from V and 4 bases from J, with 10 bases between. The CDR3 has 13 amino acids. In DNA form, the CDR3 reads TGTGCCAGCAGCCCGGGGACTCCAGATACGCAGTATTTT. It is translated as CASSPGTPDTQYF.

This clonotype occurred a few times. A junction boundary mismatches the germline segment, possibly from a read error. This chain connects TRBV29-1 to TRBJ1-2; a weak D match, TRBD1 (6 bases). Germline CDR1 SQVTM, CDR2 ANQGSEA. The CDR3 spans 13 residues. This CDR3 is CSVEGQPSYDQTF. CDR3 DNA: TGCAGCGTAGAAGGACAGCCCTCCTATGATCAGACCTTC.

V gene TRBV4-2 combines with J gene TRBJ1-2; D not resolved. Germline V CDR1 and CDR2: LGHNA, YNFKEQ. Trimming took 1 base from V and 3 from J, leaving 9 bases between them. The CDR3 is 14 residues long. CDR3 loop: CASSQVADYYGYTF. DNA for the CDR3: TGTGCCAGCAGCCAAGTTGCAGACTACTATGGCTACACCTTC.

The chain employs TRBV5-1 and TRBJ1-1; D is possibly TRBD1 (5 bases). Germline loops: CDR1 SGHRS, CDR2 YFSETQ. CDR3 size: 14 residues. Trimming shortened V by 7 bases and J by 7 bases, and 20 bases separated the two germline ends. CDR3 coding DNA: TGCGCCAGCGCCCTCAGGCAGGGACCGCTTGAAGCTTTCTTT. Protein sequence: CASALRQGPLEAFF.

CDR3 sequence: CSVDLAGGQRTQYF. The CDR3 nucleotides are TGCAGCGTCGATCTAGCGGGAGGACAGCGGACCCAGTACTTC. The J gene is TRBJ2-5, the V gene TRBV29-1; 11 bases align to TRBD2. Germline V gives CDR1 SQVTM, CDR2 ANQGSEA. V gave up 6 bases and J gave up 7 bases; unmatched junction bases: 10. The CDR3 spans 14 residues.

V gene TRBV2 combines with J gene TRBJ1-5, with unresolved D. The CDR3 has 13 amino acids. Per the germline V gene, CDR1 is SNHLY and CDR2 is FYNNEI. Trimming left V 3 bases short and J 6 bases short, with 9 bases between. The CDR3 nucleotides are TGTGCCAGCAGTGACGTACTCCCTCAGCCCCAGCATTTT. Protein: CASSDVLPQPQHF.

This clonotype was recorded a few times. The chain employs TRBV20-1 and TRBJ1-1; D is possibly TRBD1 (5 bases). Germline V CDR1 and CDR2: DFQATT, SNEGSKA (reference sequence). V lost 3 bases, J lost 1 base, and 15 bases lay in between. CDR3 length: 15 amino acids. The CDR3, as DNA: TGCAGTGCTAGTTTGCAGGGAGCACCGAACACTGAAGCTTTCTTT. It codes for CSASLQGAPNTEAFF.